This TCR beta chain was obtained from a study of blood T cells in healthy people across ages. General observations from the study: In long-lived donors, naive CD4+ cell counts and diversity exceeded those of aged donors.

Aged roughly 6 to 90, donors were systemically healthy Caucasians from Russia. Note on this clonotype: Its antigen is still unknown.

It was with a sample-barcoded 5' primer and a J-beta primer mix that a second PCR of about 7 to 12 cycles was run. Through a template-switch adaptor with 12 random nucleotides, each cDNA molecule received a tag. Each single sample gave us at least 3 million CDR3-containing paired-end reads. TCRdb re-analysed the 5' RACE reads in MiXCR, keeping a single row per CDR3 protein. The data show 550,000 to 750,000 distinct CDR3 sequences, with around 21% seen just once and roughly 3.4% held by the top ten. The CDR3 totals 18 residues. Germline CDR1 is SGHTA and CDR2 is FQGNSA. Trimming took 5 bases from V and 5 from J; bases not matched to a gene: 19.

The chain carries TRBV7-2 and TRBJ2-5; 8 positions match TRBD2. Sequencing was performed on blood. The TCR sequence derives from a man aged 70 or older in good health. This CDR3 is CASSLNLLRLAGGETQYF. Here the CDR3 DNA reads TGTGCCAGCAGCCTAAACCTCTTAAGGCTAGCGGGTGGGGAGACCCAGTACTTC. Complete variable domain (other parts from reference TRBV7-2 and TRBJ2-5): GAGVSQSPSNKVTEKGKDVELRCDPISGHTALYWYRQSLGQGLEFLIYFQGNSAPDKSGLPSDRFSAERTGGSVSTLTIQRTQQEDSAVYLCASSLNLLRLAGGETQYFGPGTRLLVL.